Described below is a single TCR beta chain sequence and its context. Its antigen is currently unknown. This CDR3 region has 17 residues. Germline CDR1 reads LGHNA; CDR2 reads YNFKEQ. Trimming took off 0 bases at V and 1 base at J, with 14 bases between the two ends. Together with a sample-barcoded 5' primer, a J-beta primer mix was included in a second PCR lasting about 6 to 11 cycles. TCRdb independently ran MiXCR on the 5' RACE reads; one entry per CDR3 protein. Of fewer than 1.5 million distinct CDR3 sequences detected, around two fifths appear once; the ten largest clones hold 7% to 9.5%. The data are from a study of blood T cells in healthy people across ages. Findings and caveats of the study: Both naive CD4+ cell counts and diversity were greater in long-lived donors than in aged donors.

The chain is built from TRBV4-2 and TRBJ2-3, with D possibly matching TRBD2 (5 bases). The sequence derives from a woman between 18 and 29 years old in good health. Material: blood. CDR3 amino acids: CASSQDLRSRGTDTQYF. The CDR3 DNA follows: TGTGCCAGCAGCCAAGATTTGCGCTCGCGGGGCACAGATACGCAGTATTTT.